The rows below give T cell receptor beta chains drawn from one sample of a study of cytomegalovirus exposure and HLA in healthy donors. This table comes from immunoSEQ multiplex PCR, and its TCRdb copy is limited to in-frame clones, with some not included. The sample holds just over 150,000 clones; around 79% are singletons and the top ten take just over 3%. Sequencing input: PBMCs. Receptor source: a woman aged 40 to 50 in good health and CMV-seronegative. CDR3s include the opening cysteine and the closing phenylalanine or tryptophan. The order of the fields is J gene, V gene, D gene, clone size, CDR3 protein, CDR3 DNA. D genes are given only for firm matches. Rows may omit the clone size; those that give it use once, few, many or a size class.

j_call: TRBJ1-2
v_call: TRBV6-1
d_call: TRBD1
clone_size: .
cdr3_aa: CASSEGTGLNYGYTF
cdr3_nt: TGTGCCAGCAGTGAAGGGACAGGGCTTAACTATGGCTACACCTTC

j_call: TRBJ1-1
v_call: TRBV19
d_call: TRBD1
clone_size: .
cdr3_aa: CASGQDHEAFF
cdr3_nt: TGTGCCAGTGGACAGGACCATGAAGCTTTCTTT

j_call: TRBJ2-7
v_call: TRBV19
d_call: .
clone_size: .
cdr3_aa: CASSIADRPYEQYF
cdr3_nt: TGTGCCAGTAGTATAGCGGACAGACCCTACGAGCAGTACTTC

j_call: TRBJ1-5
v_call: TRBV7-6
d_call: TRBD1
clone_size: .
cdr3_aa: CASSLDDRANQPQHF
cdr3_nt: TGTGCCAGCAGCTTAGATGACAGGGCGAATCAGCCCCAGCATTTT

j_call: TRBJ2-7
v_call: TRBV27
d_call: TRBD1
clone_size: .
cdr3_aa: CASSTSDRAGNEQYF
cdr3_nt: TGTGCCAGCAGTACCTCGGACAGGGCTGGAAACGAGCAGTACTTC

j_call: TRBJ2-7
v_call: TRBV6-1
d_call: .
clone_size: .
cdr3_aa: CASSEIRAYGQYF
cdr3_nt: TGTGCCAGCAGTGAAATCCGAGCCTACGGGCAGTACTTC

j_call: TRBJ1-4
v_call: TRBV5-1
d_call: .
clone_size: .
cdr3_aa: CASSARVGSEKLFF
cdr3_nt: TGCGCCAGCAGCGCGCGGGTGGGGAGTGAAAAACTGTTTTTT

j_call: TRBJ2-1
v_call: TRBV6-5
d_call: TRBD2
clone_size: few
cdr3_aa: CASSYGLAGGVNEQFF
cdr3_nt: TGTGCCAGCAGTTATGGACTAGCGGGGGGTGTAAATGAGCAGTTCTTC

j_call: TRBJ2-7
v_call: TRBV7-9
d_call: .
clone_size: .
cdr3_aa: CASTSGTWGPYEQYF
cdr3_nt: TGTGCCAGCACCTCGGGGACTTGGGGTCCCTACGAGCAGTACTTC

j_call: TRBJ2-7
v_call: TRBV5-1
d_call: TRBD2
clone_size: .
cdr3_aa: CASSLFGRGYEQYF
cdr3_nt: TGCGCCAGCAGCTTGTTCGGGCGGGGGTACGAGCAGTACTTC

j_call: TRBJ2-3
v_call: TRBV6-5
d_call: .
clone_size: .
cdr3_aa: CASSYQGRDTQYF
cdr3_nt: TGTGCCAGCAGTTATCAGGGGCGGGATACGCAGTATTTT

j_call: TRBJ2-3
v_call: TRBV7-9
d_call: .
clone_size: .
cdr3_aa: CSSSLDVNTQYF
cdr3_nt: TGTTCCAGCAGCTTAGATGTAAATACGCAGTATTTT

j_call: TRBJ2-7
v_call: TRBV4-1
d_call: .
clone_size: .
cdr3_aa: CASSQEDKAYEQYF
cdr3_nt: TGCGCCAGCAGCCAAGAGGACAAAGCGTACGAGCAGTACTTC

j_call: TRBJ2-1
v_call: TRBV5-6
d_call: TRBD2
clone_size: .
cdr3_aa: CASSSLAGVPNEQFF
cdr3_nt: TGTGCCAGCAGCTCCCTAGCGGGGGTTCCCAATGAGCAGTTCTTC

j_call: TRBJ2-6
v_call: TRBV7-3
d_call: TRBD1
clone_size: .
cdr3_aa: CASSLRSRGTVDAGANVLTF
cdr3_nt: TGTGCCAGCAGCTTAAGGTCCAGGGGGACGGTGGATGCTGGGGCCAACGTCCTGACTTTC

j_call: TRBJ1-2
v_call: TRBV29-1
d_call: .
clone_size: .
cdr3_aa: CSARRGLGYTF
cdr3_nt: TGCAGCGCCCGCAGGGGTCTCGGCTACACCTTC

j_call: TRBJ1-1
v_call: TRBV19
d_call: .
clone_size: few
cdr3_aa: CASSRGNTEAFF
cdr3_nt: TGTGCCAGTAGTCGAGGGAACACTGAAGCTTTCTTT

j_call: TRBJ1-6
v_call: TRBV28
d_call: TRBD1
clone_size: .
cdr3_aa: CASRPGTGISPLHF
cdr3_nt: TGTGCCAGCCGACCCGGGACAGGGATTTCACCCCTCCACTTT

j_call: TRBJ2-3
v_call: TRBV28
d_call: TRBD1
clone_size: .
cdr3_aa: CASSPRGTGTDTQYF
cdr3_nt: TGTGCCAGCAGTCCCAGAGGGACAGGGACCGATACGCAGTATTTT

j_call: TRBJ2-7
v_call: TRBV7-9
d_call: .
clone_size: .
cdr3_aa: CASSLTPGYEQYF
cdr3_nt: TGTGCCAGCAGCTTAACCCCAGGGTACGAGCAGTACTTC

j_call: TRBJ1-2
v_call: TRBV4-2
d_call: TRBD1
clone_size: .
cdr3_aa: CASSPGQNYGYTF
cdr3_nt: TGTGCCAGCAGCCCGGGACAGAACTATGGCTACACCTTC

j_call: TRBJ2-7
v_call: TRBV7-9
d_call: .
clone_size: .
cdr3_aa: CSSSTGPYEQYF
cdr3_nt: TGTTCCAGCAGCACAGGACCCTACGAGCAGTACTTC

j_call: TRBJ1-1
v_call: TRBV4-1
d_call: .
clone_size: .
cdr3_aa: CASSQDGEGVGNTEAFF
cdr3_nt: TGCGCCAGCAGCCAAGATGGTGAGGGGGTAGGTAACACTGAAGCTTTCTTT

j_call: TRBJ2-7
v_call: TRBV6-5
d_call: TRBD1
clone_size: .
cdr3_aa: CASRDRGYEQYF
cdr3_nt: TGTGCCAGCAGAGACAGGGGTTACGAGCAGTACTTC

j_call: TRBJ1-1
v_call: TRBV7-9
d_call: .
clone_size: .
cdr3_aa: CASSPRLASSFF
cdr3_nt: TGTGCCAGCAGCCCTCGGTTAGCTAGCTCTTTCTTT

j_call: TRBJ1-1
v_call: TRBV5-1
d_call: TRBD1
clone_size: .
cdr3_aa: CASSLGQGGYTEAFF
cdr3_nt: TGCGCCAGCAGCTTGGGACAGGGGGGCTACACTGAAGCTTTCTTT

j_call: TRBJ1-2
v_call: TRBV11-2
d_call: TRBD1
clone_size: few
cdr3_aa: CASSRPSPWTGGRLLGYTF
cdr3_nt: TGTGCCAGCAGCCGACCCTCGCCGTGGACAGGGGGACGTTTGTTAGGCTACACCTTC

j_call: TRBJ2-3
v_call: TRBV9
d_call: TRBD2
clone_size: .
cdr3_aa: CASSVEGGGGTDTQYF
cdr3_nt: TGTGCCAGCAGCGTAGAGGGCGGGGGGGGCACAGATACGCAGTATTTT

j_call: TRBJ1-2
v_call: TRBV2
d_call: .
clone_size: .
cdr3_aa: CASSAEAGFGYTF
cdr3_nt: TGTGCCAGCAGTGCAGAAGCAGGGTTCGGCTACACCTTC